This T cell receptor beta chain was identified during a study of blood T cell repertoires in COVID-19. Sequencing was performed with immunoSEQ multiplex PCR; in TCRdb, only in-frame clones are kept and a portion is missing. Here the sample spans 60,000 to 85,000 clones, over 75% being singletons. The clonotype was recovered from a man between 40 and 49 years old with COVID-19, enrolled during active disease. Sequenced material: peripheral blood.

The CDR3, as DNA: TGTGCCAGCAGTTCCTCTTTCAGGGGGCTTAAGACAGAGACCCAGTACTTC. Translating gives CASSSSFRGLKTETQYF. The rearrangement links TRBV7-9 to TRBJ2-5; TRBD1 aligns across 8 bases. Germline loops: CDR1 SEHNR, CDR2 FQNEAQ (reference sequence). This CDR3 region has 17 residues. V shed 6 bases and J 4 bases; nucleotides not matched to a gene: 16.